This is a list of T cell receptor beta chains from one sample in a study of T cell repertoires in cytomegalovirus infection. MiXCR, run by TCRdb on the reads, gives a single entry per CDR3 protein. This table holds 40,000 to 60,000 distinct CDR3 sequences, about a fifth found once. The antigens for these receptors are not known. Source: CD8+ T cells from cultured PBMCs, taken from culture after CMV antigen stimulation. The source is a human donor in good health (CMV status not recorded). Some clones in this sample may be carry-over from other donors' samples. The CDR3 runs from the conserved cysteine through the conserved F or W. A D gene is named only where the DNA matches it firmly. Where a row states a size, it is once, few, many or the class of an expanded clone; other rows omit it.

>TRBV29-1|NA|TRBD2|15|TRBJ2-7
CSVAGLAESSYEQYF
TGCAGCGTAGCCGGACTAGCGGAAAGCTCCTACGAGCAGTACTTC
>TRBV29-1|NA|TRBD1|13|TRBJ1-4
CSARTGGNEKLFF
TGCAGCGCCAGGACAGGCGGGAATGAAAAACTGTTTTTT
>TRBV4-1|NA|NA|15|TRBJ1-2
CASSQAPQGNYGYTF
TGCGCCAGCAGCCAAGCACCGCAGGGCAACTATGGCTACACCTTC
>TRBV27|few|TRBD1|13|TRBJ2-1
CASSRTGGGEQFF
TGTGCCAGCAGTAGGACAGGGGGCGGGGAGCAGTTCTTC
>TRBV12-3/TRBV12-4|NA|TRBD1|13|TRBJ2-7
CASSSGRGHEQYF
TGTGCCAGCTCCTCGGGCAGGGGGCACGAGCAGTACTTC
>TRBV5-5|few|TRBD1|16|TRBJ2-7
CASAQRGQLISYEQYF
TGTGCCAGCGCTCAACGGGGACAGCTGATCTCCTACGAGCAGTACTTC
>TRBV27|NA|NA|14|TRBJ2-2
CASRGGGLTGELFF
TGTGCCTCCCGGGGCGGGGGCTTAACCGGGGAGCTGTTTTTT
>TRBV7-4|NA|TRBD2|19|TRBJ2-1
CASDPEASGILIPSDEQFF
TGTGCCAGCGATCCTGAGGCTAGCGGGATTTTAATCCCCTCCGATGAGCAGTTCTTC
>TRBV12-3/TRBV12-4|few|NA|16|TRBJ2-1
CASSNPSHSSYNEQFF
TGTGCCAGCAGTAACCCTAGCCACAGCTCCTACAATGAGCAGTTCTTC
>TRBV25-1|few|TRBD1|17|TRBJ1-1
CASTSVDRQLMNTEAFF
TGTGCCAGCACCTCCGTGGACAGGCAACTTATGAACACTGAAGCTTTCTTT